Below are 14 T cell receptor beta chains sequenced from a single sample in a study of CD8+ T cells in alopecia areata. The authors extracted RNA and reverse transcribed it into cDNA as the sequencing template. Sequenced by immunoSEQ multiplex PCR; TCRdb stores in-frame clones only, minus some. This sample has approximately 190,000 clones, with 55% to 75% found just once. The treatment: oral pan-JAK inhibitor, 5-10 mg twice daily. The source material was CD4+ T cells sorted from blood, sampled at week 24, from a patient treated with tofacitinib. The receptors were sampled from a human donor with alopecia areata.

V is TRBV7-3 and J is TRBJ2-3, with TRBD2 matching 9 bases. The germline gives CDR1 SGHTA, CDR2 FQGTGA. The CDR3 is 14 amino acids. V lost 7 bases, J lost 4 bases, and 6 bases stayed unmatched. The CDR3 DNA reads as TGTGCCAGCACCCCGGGACTAGCCTCAGATACGCAGTATTTT. Its protein is CASTPGLASDTQYF.

This clone was seen a handful of times. This CDR3 is CASSEVGAGGNQPQHF. Written as DNA, the CDR3 is TGTGCCAGCAGTGAAGTCGGGGCAGGGGGCAATCAGCCCCAGCATTTT. The rearrangement links TRBV6-1 to TRBJ1-5; a possible D gene is TRBD1 (6 bases). The CDR3 has 16 residues. Germline V gives CDR1 MNHNS, CDR2 SASEGT. The V and J ends lost 1 base and 2 bases respectively, with 12 bases between them.

This clone has a handful of counts. The chain employs TRBV30 and TRBJ1-5; D is ambiguous. This CDR3 has 12 residues. V dropped 5 bases and J dropped 7 bases, with 12 bases sitting between them. CDR1 and CDR2 (germline): GTSNPN, SVGIG (reference sequence). The CDR3 DNA reads TGTGCCTGGCGTCAGGTTGGCCAGCCCCAGCATTTT. Its protein is CAWRQVGQPQHF.

Here the CDR3 reads CASSDGGNTEAFF. The CDR3 nucleotides read TGTGCCAGCAGCGACGGGGGCAACACTGAAGCTTTCTTT. V gene TRBV9 combines with J gene TRBJ1-1; possible D gene TRBD1, 6 bases. The germline CDR1 and CDR2 sequences are SGDLS and YYNGEE. Trimming took 3 bases from V and 2 from J, leaving 8 bases between them. The CDR3 is 13 amino acids.

This chain links TRBV9 with TRBJ2-1, with 7 bases lining up with TRBD2. The CDR3 runs 15 residues. The germline CDR1 and CDR2 sequences are SGDLS and YYNGEE. V lost 4 bases to trimming and J lost 3 bases; unmatched junction nucleotides: 7. The CDR3 loop is CASSTRDYHYNEQFF. The CDR3 DNA is TGTGCCAGCAGCACCCGGGACTACCACTACAATGAGCAGTTCTTC.

A single count supports this clone. The chain links TRBV30 to TRBJ1-2; possibly TRBD1 for D (6 bases). The CDR3 runs 13 residues. Trimming removed 7 bases from V and 4 bases from J, with 16 bases in between. Per germline, CDR1 GTSNPN and CDR2 SVGIG (reference sequence). CDR3 in DNA: TGTGCCTCTTCTAGGGGGACGGGCTATGGCTACACCTTC. It translates to CASSRGTGYGYTF.

This clone came up a few times. The chain carries TRBV5-6 and TRBJ2-2; D is possibly TRBD2 (6 bases). The ends were cut back, 1 base at V and 7 bases at J, with 17 bases in the middle. Germline V CDR1 and CDR2: SGHDT, YYEEEE. This CDR3 has 16 amino acids. CDR3 in amino acids: CASSLYREWLVGELFF. CDR3 bases: TGTGCCAGCAGCTTGTATCGGGAGTGGTTGGTCGGGGAGCTGTTTTTT.

This chain links TRBV5-4 with TRBJ2-5, with 8 bases identical to TRBD2. Trimming removed 4 bases from V and 5 bases from J; junction bases left unmatched: 4. CDR3 length: 13 amino acids. Per the germline V gene, CDR1 is SGHNT and CDR2 is YYREEE (reference sequence). The CDR3 nucleotides are TGTGCCAGCAGCGTTAGCGGGGAGGAGACCCAGTACTTC. Translation gives CASSVSGEETQYF.

This clone has a handful of counts. The chain uses TRBV28 and TRBJ1-4, with a tentative D call TRBD1 (5 bases). The CDR3 contains 15 residues. Trimming pared 5 bases from V and 8 bases from J, leaving 18 bases between. Germline loops: CDR1 MDHEN, CDR2 SYDVKM. The CDR3 loop is CASSGSGAGGEKLFF. CDR3 in DNA: TGTGCCAGCAGTGGGTCCGGGGCGGGCGGCGAAAAACTGTTTTTT. The variable domain in full, with the rest retrieved from reference TRBV28 and TRBJ1-4, is DVKVTQSSRYLVKRTGEKVFLECVQDMDHENMFWYRQDPGLGLRLIYFSYDVKMKEKGDIPEGYSVSREKKERFSLILESASTNQTSMYLCASSGSGAGGEKLFFGSGTQLSVL.

The gene calls are TRBV9 and TRBJ2-5; weak D call: TRBD1 (6 bases). The CDR3 has 14 residues. Germline CDR1 is SGDLS and CDR2 is YYNGEE. Trimming cost V 3 bases and J 2 bases, with 11 bases left between them. This chain's CDR3 is CASSATGMQETQYF. The CDR3 nucleotides are TGTGCCAGCAGCGCCACAGGGATGCAAGAGACCCAGTACTTC.

CDR3 in amino acids: CASSLGAGDEKLFF. The DNA of the CDR3 is TGCGCCAGCAGCTTGGGGGCCGGGGATGAAAAACTGTTTTTT. V usage is TRBV5-1 and J usage is TRBJ1-4, with D uncertain. The germline V gene encodes CDR1 SGHRS and CDR2 YFSETQ. The CDR3 is 14 residues long. The V gene lost 0 bases and the J gene lost 6 bases, with 9 bases spanning the gap.

The chain employs TRBV30 and TRBJ2-1; 12 bases agree with TRBD2. The V and J ends lost 2 bases and 6 bases, in that order; junction bases with no gene match: 5. Germline V gene data show CDR1 as GTSNPN and CDR2 as SVGIG (reference sequence). This CDR3 contains 15 residues. The CDR3 DNA sequence: TGTGCCTGGAGTCGGGGACTAGCGGGCCTCAATGAGCAGTTCTTC. This translates into CAWSRGLAGLNEQFF. Drawing the rest from reference TRBV30 and TRBJ2-1, the complete variable domain is SQTIHQWPATLVQPVGSPLSLECTVEGTSNPNLYWYRQAAGRGLQLLFYSVGIGQISSEVPQNLSASRPQDRQFILSSKKLLLSDSGFYLCAWSRGLAGLNEQFFGPGTRLTVL.

The rearrangement joins TRBV5-1 to TRBJ2-2; 7 bases fit TRBD2. Germline CDR1 is SGHRS and CDR2 is YFSETQ. The CDR3 extends over 17 amino acids. Trimming took 2 bases from V and 4 from J; bases not matched to a gene: 11. The CDR3 region has the DNA TGCGCCAGCAGCTTTCCAGCGGGGCCCTCGGTCACCGGGGAGCTGTTTTTT. Protein sequence: CASSFPAGPSVTGELFF.

On this clone itself: This specimen includes other DNA sequences encoding the same CDR3. This chain joins TRBV30 and TRBJ1-2; the D is unclear. Trimming left V 1 base short and J 4 bases short, with 4 bases between. CDR1 GTSNPN and CDR2 SVGIG come from the germline V gene (reference sequence). The CDR3 is 11 residues long. CDR3: CAWSEGYGYTF. In DNA form, the CDR3 reads TGTGCCTGGAGTGAAGGCTATGGCTACACCTTC.